The rows below give T cell receptor beta chains drawn from one sample of a study of T cell repertoires in cytomegalovirus infection. Using its own MiXCR run on the reads, TCRdb lists one record per CDR3 protein. The sample comprises approximately 500,000 distinct CDR3 sequences, approximately 10% of which are singletons, and around 9.6% rests with the top ten. Sequencing input: PBMCs. The receptors shown here come from a human donor in good health (CMV status not recorded). Some clones in this sample may be carry-over from other donors' samples. The CDR3 runs from the conserved cysteine through the conserved F or W. Fields, in order: D gene, J gene, V gene, clone size, CDR3 DNA, CDR3 protein. A D gene is named only where the DNA matches it firmly. Part of the rows lack a size; the others show once, few, many or a class for expanded clones.

-	TRBJ1-2	TRBV20-1	many	TGCAGTGCTGGCGCCCATAACTATGGCTACACCTTC	CSAGAHNYGYTF
TRBD1	TRBJ1-6	TRBV27	many	TGTGCCAGCAGCAACAGGGGCTCCTATAATTCACCCCTCCACTTT	CASSNRGSYNSPLHF
TRBD1	TRBJ2-1	TRBV5-3	-	TGTGCCAGCAGCTCTCGACAGGGGTGGGATGAGCAGTTCTTC	CASSSRQGWDEQFF
TRBD1	TRBJ2-3	TRBV7-8	many	TGTGCCAGCAGCTTAGCGGGACAGGGGGTGGATACGCAGTATTTT	CASSLAGQGVDTQYF
-	TRBJ2-5	TRBV19	few	TGTGCCAGTAGTACCCCGGACCGAAAAGAGACCCAGTACTTC	CASSTPDRKETQYF
-	TRBJ1-5	TRBV7-2	many	TGTGCCAGCAGCTTAGAGACAGGAGGTCAGCCCCAGCATTTT	CASSLETGGQPQHF
-	TRBJ2-1	TRBV19	many	TGTGCCAGTACCCGCTCGGTAGGGCCTTCCTACAATGAGCAGTTCTTC	CASTRSVGPSYNEQFF
TRBD1	TRBJ1-4	TRBV15	-	TGTGCCACCAGCAGTACTCGGAGGACAGGGAGAGGTGAAAAACTGTTTTTT	CATSSTRRTGRGEKLFF
TRBD2	TRBJ2-3	TRBV5-1	few	TGCGCCAGCAGACTAGCGGGGGGGCCTTTGTATACGCAGTATTTT	CASRLAGGPLYTQYF
-	TRBJ1-5	TRBV19	-	TGTGCCAGTACTCTGGACAAGGGACGCAGGGATCAGCCCCAGCATTTT	CASTLDKGRRDQPQHF
TRBD1	TRBJ1-2	TRBV4-1	few	TGCGCCAGCAGCCAAGATCGGGCAGGGGGAAACTATGGCTACACCTTC	CASSQDRAGGNYGYTF
-	TRBJ2-1	TRBV18	-	TGTGCCAGCTCACCATATCATCTAGCGAGTTCTGCTTCGGAGCAGTTCTTC	CASSPYHLASSASEQFF
-	TRBJ2-5	TRBV28	many	TGTGCCAGCAGTCCAGTGAGAGAGACCCAGTACTTC	CASSPVRETQYF
TRBD2	TRBJ2-1	TRBV20-1	-	TGCAGTGCGGGGAGCGGGAGCTCCTACAATGAGCAGTTCTTC	CSAGSGSSYNEQFF
TRBD2	TRBJ2-3	TRBV6-5	many	TGTGCCAGCAGTCTAGCGGGAGGGGGAGATACGCAGTATTTT	CASSLAGGGDTQYF
-	TRBJ2-7	TRBV5-1	-	TGCGCCAGCAGCTTGGCACAGGGCCATCTCTACGAGCAGTACTTC	CASSLAQGHLYEQYF
-	TRBJ1-5	TRBV20-1	many	TGCAGTGCTAGAGAAACAGATAGCAATCAGCCCCAGCATTTT	CSARETDSNQPQHF